This TCR beta chain is from a study of identical twins. Regarding the study as a whole: One should note that invariant MAIT and iNKT cells could partly confound zero-insertion analyses.

The CDR3 totals 13 residues. Between the trimmed V and J ends, which lost 4 bases and 1 base, there was a span of 8 bases. Germline-derived CDR1 and CDR2 are SGHRS and YFSETQ. Each cDNA held unique molecular identifiers, and template switching gave it a universal primer site. TCRdb reprocessed the 5' RACE reads via MiXCR and lists one record per CDR3 protein. The sample contains roughly 690,000 distinct CDR3 sequences, over 20% of which appear only once. This clonotype came up many times. What it recognizes is unknown. These sequences were also reported in another study, on T cells expressing NK-cell markers. This second study notes: One of the eight sequenced donors was seronegative, whereas the other seven were HCMV-seropositive.

The chain links TRBV5-1 to TRBJ1-1; D is ambiguous. The clonotype comes from a young woman in good health. Material: PBMCs. CDR3 sequence reads: CASSHDGNTEAFF. In nucleotides, the CDR3 is TGCGCCAGCAGCCACGACGGGAACACTGAAGCTTTCTTT.